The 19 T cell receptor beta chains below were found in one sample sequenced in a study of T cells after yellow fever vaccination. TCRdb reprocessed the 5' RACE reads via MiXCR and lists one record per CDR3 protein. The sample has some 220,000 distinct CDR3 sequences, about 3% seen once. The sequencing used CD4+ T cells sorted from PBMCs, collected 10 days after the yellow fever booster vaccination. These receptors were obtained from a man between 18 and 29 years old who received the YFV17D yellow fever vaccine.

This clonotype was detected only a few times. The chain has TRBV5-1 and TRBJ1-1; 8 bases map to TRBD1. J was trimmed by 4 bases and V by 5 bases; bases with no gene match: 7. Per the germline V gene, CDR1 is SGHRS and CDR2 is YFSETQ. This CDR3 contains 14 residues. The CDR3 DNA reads TGCGCCAGCAGATCCCAGGGGGCTGGCACTGAAGCTTTCTTT. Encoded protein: CASRSQGAGTEAFF.

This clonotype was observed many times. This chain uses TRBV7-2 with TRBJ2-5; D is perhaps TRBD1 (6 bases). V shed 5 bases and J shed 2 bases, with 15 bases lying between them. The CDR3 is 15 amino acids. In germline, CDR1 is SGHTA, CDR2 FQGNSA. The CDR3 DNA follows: TGTGCCAGCAGCCCCAATGGGGGACAACAAGAGACCCAGTACTTC. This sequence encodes CASSPNGGQQETQYF. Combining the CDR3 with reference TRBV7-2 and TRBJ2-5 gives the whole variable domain GAGVSQSPSNKVTEKGKDVELRCDPISGHTALYWYRQSLGQGLEFLIYFQGNSAPDKSGLPSDRFSAERTGGSVSTLTIQRTQQEDSAVYLCASSPNGGQQETQYFGPGTRLLVL.

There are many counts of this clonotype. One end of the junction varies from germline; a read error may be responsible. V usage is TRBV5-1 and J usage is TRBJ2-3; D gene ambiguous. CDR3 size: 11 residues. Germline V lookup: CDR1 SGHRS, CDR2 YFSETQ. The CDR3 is CASSFLDTQYF. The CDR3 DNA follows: TGTGCCAGCAGCTTTTTAGATACGCAGTATTTT.

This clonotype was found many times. The CDR3 loop is CASSFTGGADTQYF. The CDR3, as DNA: TGTGCCAGCAGCTTTACGGGAGGGGCAGATACGCAGTATTTT. This chain uses TRBV7-2 with TRBJ2-3; 8 bases map to TRBD2. This CDR3 is 14 amino acids long. The V and J ends lost 3 bases and 4 bases, in that order; junction bases with no gene match: 3. CDR1 SGHTA and CDR2 FQGNSA come from the germline V gene.

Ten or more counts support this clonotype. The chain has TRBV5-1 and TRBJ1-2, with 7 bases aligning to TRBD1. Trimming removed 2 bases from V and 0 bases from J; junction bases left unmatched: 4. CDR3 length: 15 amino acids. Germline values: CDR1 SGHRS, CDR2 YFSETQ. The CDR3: CASSLRTGANYGYTF. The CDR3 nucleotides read TGCGCCAGCAGCTTAAGGACAGGCGCTAACTATGGCTACACCTTC. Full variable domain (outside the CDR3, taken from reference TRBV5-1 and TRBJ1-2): KAGVTQTPRYLIKTRGQQVTLSCSPISGHRSVSWYQQTPGQGLQFLFEYFSETQRNKGNFPGRFSGRQFSNSRSEMNVSTLELGDSALYLCASSLRTGANYGYTFGSGTRLTVV.

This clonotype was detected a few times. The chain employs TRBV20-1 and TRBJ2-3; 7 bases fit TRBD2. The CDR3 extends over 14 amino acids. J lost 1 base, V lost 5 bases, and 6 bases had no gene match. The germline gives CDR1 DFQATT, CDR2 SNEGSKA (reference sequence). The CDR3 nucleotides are TGCAGTGCTCCTGGGAGGGGCGGCACAGATACGCAGTATTTT. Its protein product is CSAPGRGGTDTQYF.

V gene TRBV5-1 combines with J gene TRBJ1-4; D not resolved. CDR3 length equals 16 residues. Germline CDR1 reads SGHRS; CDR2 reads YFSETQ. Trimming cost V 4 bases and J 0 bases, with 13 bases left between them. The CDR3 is CASSPGVGATNEKLFF. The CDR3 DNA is TGCGCCAGCAGCCCTGGAGTGGGAGCAACTAATGAAAAACTGTTTTTT.

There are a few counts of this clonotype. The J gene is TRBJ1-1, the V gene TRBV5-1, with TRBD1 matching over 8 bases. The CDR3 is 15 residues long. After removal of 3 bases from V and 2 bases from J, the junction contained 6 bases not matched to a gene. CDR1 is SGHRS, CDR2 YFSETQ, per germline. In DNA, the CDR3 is TGCGCCAGCAGCTATAGACAGGGGATAAACACTGAAGCTTTCTTT. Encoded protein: CASSYRQGINTEAFF. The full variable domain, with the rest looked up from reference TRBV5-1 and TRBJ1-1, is KAGVTQTPRYLIKTRGQQVTLSCSPISGHRSVSWYQQTPGQGLQFLFEYFSETQRNKGNFPGRFSGRQFSNSRSEMNVSTLELGDSALYLCASSYRQGINTEAFFGQGTRLTVV.

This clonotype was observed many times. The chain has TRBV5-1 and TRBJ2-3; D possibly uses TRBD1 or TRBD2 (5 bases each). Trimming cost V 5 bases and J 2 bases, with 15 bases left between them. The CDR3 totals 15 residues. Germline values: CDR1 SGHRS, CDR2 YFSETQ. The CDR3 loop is CASRGDSLLTDTQYF. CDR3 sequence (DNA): TGCGCCAGCAGGGGGGATTCGCTACTCACAGATACGCAGTATTTT.

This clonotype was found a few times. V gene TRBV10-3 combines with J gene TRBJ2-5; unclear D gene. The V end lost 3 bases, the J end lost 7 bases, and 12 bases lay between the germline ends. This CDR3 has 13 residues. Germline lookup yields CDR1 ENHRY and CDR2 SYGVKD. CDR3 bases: TGTGCCATCAGTGACCAGGAGCTAGGGACCCAGTACTTC. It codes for CAISDQELGTQYF.

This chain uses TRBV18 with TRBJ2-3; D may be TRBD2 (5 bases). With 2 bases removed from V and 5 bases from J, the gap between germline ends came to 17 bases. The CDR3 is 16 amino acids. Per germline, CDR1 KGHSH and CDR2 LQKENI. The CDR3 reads CASSPGSGTSGDTQYF. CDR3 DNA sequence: TGTGCCAGCTCACCAGGCAGCGGAACATCGGGAGATACGCAGTATTTT.

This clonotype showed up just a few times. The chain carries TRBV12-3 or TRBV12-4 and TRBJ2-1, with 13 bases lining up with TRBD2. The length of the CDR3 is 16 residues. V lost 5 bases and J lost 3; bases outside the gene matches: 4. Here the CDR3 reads CASSTTSGGLYNEQFF. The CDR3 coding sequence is TGTGCCAGCAGTACGACTAGCGGGGGGCTCTACAATGAGCAGTTCTTC.

The CDR3 coding sequence is TGCGCCAGCAGCCCTAAACCCTTACAGGGGAGGAACACTGAAGCTTTCTTT. This codes for CASSPKPLQGRNTEAFF. The rearrangement links TRBV4-1 to TRBJ1-1; 7 nucleotides line up with TRBD1. Trimming took 4 bases from V and 1 from J; bases not matched to a gene: 12. This CDR3 is built from 17 residues. Germline CDR1 is MGHRA and CDR2 is YSYEKL.

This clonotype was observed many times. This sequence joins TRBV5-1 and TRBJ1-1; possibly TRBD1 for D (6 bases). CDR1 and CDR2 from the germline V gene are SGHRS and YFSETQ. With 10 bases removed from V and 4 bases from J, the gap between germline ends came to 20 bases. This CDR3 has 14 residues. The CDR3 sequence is CAGKGHPESTEAFF. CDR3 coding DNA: TGCGCCGGCAAGGGACACCCGGAGAGCACTGAAGCTTTCTTT.

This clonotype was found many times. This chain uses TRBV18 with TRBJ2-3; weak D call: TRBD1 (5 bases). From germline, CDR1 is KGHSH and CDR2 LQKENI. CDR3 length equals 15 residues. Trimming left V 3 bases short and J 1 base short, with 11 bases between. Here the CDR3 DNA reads TGTGCCAGCTCACCCCCAGGGTGGGGCACAGATACGCAGTATTTT. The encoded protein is CASSPPGWGTDTQYF.

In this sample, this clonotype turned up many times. The CDR3 loop is CASSPSRDNEQFF. DNA of the CDR3: TGTGCCAGCAGCCCCTCTAGAGACAATGAGCAGTTCTTC. The chain recombines TRBV28 with TRBJ2-1; D ambiguous. The V gene's germline CDR1 is MDHEN and CDR2 SYDVKM. The V end lost 6 bases, the J end lost 5 bases, and 11 bases lay between the germline ends. This CDR3 has 13 amino acids.

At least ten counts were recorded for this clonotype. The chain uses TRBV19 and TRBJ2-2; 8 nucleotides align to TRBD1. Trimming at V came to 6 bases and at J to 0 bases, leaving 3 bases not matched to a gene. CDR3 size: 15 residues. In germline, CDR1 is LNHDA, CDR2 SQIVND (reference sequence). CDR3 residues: CASRKTGANTGELFF. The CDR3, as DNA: TGTGCCAGTAGAAAGACAGGGGCGAACACCGGGGAGCTGTTTTTT.

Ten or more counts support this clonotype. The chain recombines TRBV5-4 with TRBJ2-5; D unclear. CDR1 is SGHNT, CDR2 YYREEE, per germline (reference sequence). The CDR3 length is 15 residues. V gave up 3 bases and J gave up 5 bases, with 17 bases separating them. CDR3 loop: CASSSVEVRSETQYF. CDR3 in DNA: TGTGCCAGCAGCTCTGTAGAGGTTAGATCCGAGACCCAGTACTTC.

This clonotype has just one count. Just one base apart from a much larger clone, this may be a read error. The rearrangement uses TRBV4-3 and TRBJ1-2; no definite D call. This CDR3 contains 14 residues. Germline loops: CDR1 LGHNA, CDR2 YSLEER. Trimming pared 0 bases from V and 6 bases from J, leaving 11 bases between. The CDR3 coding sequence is TGCGCCAGCAGCCAAGATGCGGGTTACAATGGCTACACCTTC. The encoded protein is CASSQDAGYNGYTF.